This T cell receptor (beta chain) is from a study of blood T cell repertoires in COVID-19. Study overall: The United States, Italy and Spain were the sources of the acute and convalescent COVID-19 samples. T cells, B-cell-depleted T cells, or PBMCs provided the cDNA or gDNA that served as material.

This clone was found once. The V and J ends lost 7 bases and 0 bases, in that order; junction bases with no gene match: 4. The germline gives CDR1 SGHNT, CDR2 YYREEE (reference sequence). This CDR3 contains 15 residues. Methods used by the authors: Estimates of nucleated cell counts were drawn from the amplification of reference gene primers. The data were produced by immunoSEQ multiplex PCR, yet TCRdb's version contains in-frame clones alone and is incomplete. That table furnishes V, J and clone size, whereas the DNA furnished D and trimming. The repertoire has around 130,000 clones, roughly 79% of them found once; the top ten carry 10% to 11%.

The source is a human donor in a cohort sampled during active COVID-19. The chain carries TRBV5-4 and TRBJ2-1, with 10 positions matching TRBD2. The specimen was peripheral blood. CDR3 bases: TGTGCCAGCTGGGAGCGGGGGGGCTCCTACAATGAGCAGTTCTTC. It yields the protein CASWERGGSYNEQFF.